This note documents a single T cell receptor beta chain sequence. This CDR3 contains 14 residues. Germline values: CDR1 SNHLY, CDR2 FYNNEI. V lost 6 bases and J lost 9, with 21 bases in between. The sample is drawn from a study of cytomegalovirus exposure and HLA in healthy donors. Use of 60 Vbeta and 13 Jbeta primers characterized the PCR. Measured with immunoSEQ multiplex PCR; TCRdb has only the in-frame clones, and not every one. This table has 95,000 to 100,000 clones, about 81% appearing once. The clonotype originates from a man between 45 and 60 years old in good health and CMV-seronegative. V and J are TRBV2 and TRBJ2-7; perhaps TRBD1 as D (6 bases). The specimen sequenced was PBMCs. The CDR3 region is CASSDARAGVRQYF. CDR3 DNA: TGTGCCAGCAGCGATGCCAGGGCAGGGGTTCGGCAGTACTTC.